This T cell receptor (beta chain) was retrieved from a study of T cell responses to AZD1222 COVID-19 vaccine. Study at large: Analysis merged second doses at about 4 or about 12 weeks.

Concerning this clone itself: Its antigen is currently unknown.

Regarding the study as a whole: Just five or six AZD1222 recipients tested seropositive at baseline. Among the donors, most were white British and more were female, and clonal diversity was possibly underestimated. The study found Spike-specific TCR breadth and depth rose after two AZD1222 doses.

The protocol was immunoSEQ multiplex PCR, while the TCRdb copy is restricted to in-frame clones and leaves out a portion. This table holds 120,000 to 150,000 clones, about 93% found once. Germline lookup yields CDR1 LNHDA and CDR2 SQIVND (reference sequence). The junction had 13 bases not matched to a gene; V was cut back by 5 bases and J by 6 bases. This CDR3 is built from 16 residues. The sample here was peripheral blood, taken on day 0 of AZD1222 vaccination. This receptor was identified in an adult in good health. The chain combines TRBV19 with TRBJ1-1; 9 positions agree with TRBD1. The CDR3 DNA reads TGTGCCAGTAGTGCCCCAGGGACAGGGATTAAGGCTGAAGCTTTCTTT. Protein: CASSAPGTGIKAEAFF.